This T cell receptor (beta chain) was sequenced in a study of cytomegalovirus exposure and HLA in healthy donors. Study outcomes and limitations: The authors confirmed in vitro that a few CMV-associated chains were specific for CMV antigens. Analyzed later, association rates of TCRs varied across HLA loci, with DRB1 most and HLA-C fewest. A later analysis reportedly found fewer N-insertions in an Asian-associated ancestry cluster than the approximately 660-donor mean.

The PCR made use of 60 Vbeta and 13 Jbeta primers. Sequencing was performed with immunoSEQ multiplex PCR; in TCRdb, only in-frame clones are kept and a portion is missing. This sample has approximately 90,000 clones, with over 60% found just once. For this clone: Its specificity is unknown.

CDR3 length: 14 amino acids. V shed 4 bases, J shed 3 bases, and the junction held 4 bases outside the gene matches. CDR1 and CDR2 from the germline V gene are MGHDK and SYGVNS. The chain carries TRBV25-1 and TRBJ1-2; 8 bases are shared with TRBD1. The sequence came from a man aged 25-45 years in good health and CMV-seronegative. The specimen sequenced was PBMCs. CDR3 DNA sequence: TGTGCCAGCAGTGGTGTGACAGGGGACTATGGCTACACCTTC. Its translation is CASSGVTGDYGYTF.